This paragraph covers one TCR beta chain sequence. This entry belongs to a study of blood T cell repertoires in COVID-19. Here immunoSEQ multiplex PCR was the method, and the copy in TCRdb shows in-frame clones only, minus some. This sample has over 200,000 clones, with approximately 90% found just once. This CDR3 contains 17 residues. This receptor was identified in a man aged 55-75 years who had recovered from COVID-19. Sample: peripheral blood. The chain links TRBV7-5 to TRBJ2-7; TRBD1 reflects the table's D call only, with no check against the DNA. TRBV7-5 is given as a pseudogene. This CDR3 is CARSFRDRNGMLYEQYF. The DNA of the CDR3 is TGTGCCAGAAGCTTCAGGGACAGGAACGGGATGCTTTACGAGCAGTACTTC.